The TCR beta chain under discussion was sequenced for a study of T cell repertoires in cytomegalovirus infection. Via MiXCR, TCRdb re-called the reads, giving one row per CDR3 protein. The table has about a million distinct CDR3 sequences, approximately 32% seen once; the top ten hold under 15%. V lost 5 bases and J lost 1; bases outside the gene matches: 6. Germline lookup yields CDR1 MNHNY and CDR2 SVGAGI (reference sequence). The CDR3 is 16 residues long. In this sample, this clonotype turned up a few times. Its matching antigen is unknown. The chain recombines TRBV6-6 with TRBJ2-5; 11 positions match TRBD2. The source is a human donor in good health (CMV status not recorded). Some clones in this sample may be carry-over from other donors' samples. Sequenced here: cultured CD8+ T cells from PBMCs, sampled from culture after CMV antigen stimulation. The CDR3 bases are TGTGCCAGCAGTCAGATTGGGACTAGCGGCCAAGAGACCCAGTACTTC. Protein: CASSQIGTSGQETQYF.